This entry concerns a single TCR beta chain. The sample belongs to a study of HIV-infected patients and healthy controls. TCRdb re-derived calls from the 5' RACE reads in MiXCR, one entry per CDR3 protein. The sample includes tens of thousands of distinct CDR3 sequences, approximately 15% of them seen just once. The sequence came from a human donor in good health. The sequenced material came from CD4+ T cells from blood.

The CDR3 DNA reads as TGCGCCAGCAGCTCGAAACCTCAGGGGGCCGACAATCAGCCCCAGCATTTT. Its protein is CASSSKPQGADNQPQHF. The chain combines TRBV5-1 with TRBJ1-5, with 8 bases lining up with TRBD1. Germline-derived CDR1 and CDR2 are SGHRS and YFSETQ. V lost 3 bases to trimming and J lost 3 bases; unmatched junction nucleotides: 11. CDR3 length equals 17 residues.